The 10 T cell receptor beta chains presented below share a single source sample, sequenced in a study of CD8+ T cells in alopecia areata listed by TCRdb under 2018. The method was the immunoSEQ multiplex PCR assay. To provide template for TCR sequencing, every sample had RNA extracted and reverse transcribed into cDNA. Here the immuneACCESS table is served through TCRdb, limited to in-frame sequences with V and J called. Missing clones are a known gap in these copies; in checked studies unresolved V genes cover under half, and the rest lacks a known reason. The table for this sample lists 150,000 to 200,000 clones; 60% of them were counted only once. Clones ranked in the top ten supply around 0.92% of the sample. The time point label corresponds to: roughly 24 weeks on oral tofacitinib. Read against the paper, the sample's treatment or condition label means: oral pan-JAK inhibitor, 5-10 mg twice daily.

The specimen was CD4+ T cells sorted from blood, collected at week 24, from a patient treated with tofacitinib. The receptor set was obtained from a human donor with alopecia areata.

This rearrangement joins TRBV27 to TRBJ2-1; the D gene could be TRBD1 or TRBD2 (5 bases each). Germline values: CDR1 MNHEY, CDR2 SMNVEV (reference sequence). The CDR3 is 13 residues long. Deletions cut 4 bases from V and 12 bases from J, with 16 bases between. CDR3: CASSSKRWGRQFF. The DNA of the CDR3 is TGTGCCAGCAGTTCGAAGCGGTGGGGGAGGCAGTTCTTC.

This chain joins TRBV30 and TRBJ1-1, with 7 bases lining up with TRBD1. Germline CDR1 and CDR2: GTSNPN and SVGIG (reference sequence). V trimming: 4 bases; J trimming: 4 bases; junction bases outside the gene matches: 9. This CDR3 region has 14 residues. DNA of the CDR3: TGTGCCTGGATCGAAGGGGGCTCTCGCACTGAAGCTTTCTTT. Its protein is CAWIEGGSRTEAFF.

The chain combines TRBV29-1 with TRBJ1-5; weak D call: TRBD1 (6 bases). The V end was cut by 4 bases, the J end by 0 bases, with 13 bases between. The CDR3 extends over 15 amino acids. CDR1 SQVTM and CDR2 ANQGSEA come from the germline V gene. The DNA of the CDR3 is TGCAGCGTTGGCGACCGAGGGGGTAGCAATCAGCCCCAGCATTTT. This encodes CSVGDRGGSNQPQHF. Looking up the rest from reference TRBV29-1 and TRBJ1-5 gives the full variable domain: SAVISQKPSRDICQRGTSLTIQCQVDSQVTMMFWYRQQPGQSLTLIATANQGSEATYESGFVIDKFPISRPNLTFSTLTVSNMSPEDSSIYLCSVGDRGGSNQPQHFGDGTRLSIL.

This chain connects TRBV2 to TRBJ1-3; D is unclear. The CDR3 is 13 amino acids. V gave up 6 bases and J gave up 4 bases, with 10 bases separating them. CDR1 and CDR2 (germline): SNHLY, FYNNEI. The CDR3 spells CASSIPPGNTIYF. In DNA form, the CDR3 reads TGTGCCAGCAGCATCCCGCCCGGAAACACCATATATTTT.

In its sample, this clone was seen a few times. J is TRBJ1-2 and V is TRBV20-1, with D unclear. Germline V gene lookup returns CDR1 DFQATT and CDR2 SNEGSKA (reference sequence). The ends were cut back, 6 bases at V and 8 bases at J, with 10 bases in the middle. The CDR3 consists of 10 residues. DNA for the CDR3: TGCAGTGCCCCTCTTCAAGGCTACACCTTC. Protein sequence: CSAPLQGYTF.

The chain carries TRBV29-1 and TRBJ2-7; a possible D gene is TRBD1 (5 bases). There are 13 residues in the CDR3. Germline values: CDR1 SQVTM, CDR2 ANQGSEA. Trimming removed 1 base from V and 0 bases from J, with 7 bases in between. The CDR3 DNA sequence: TGCAGCGTTGAAGGACAGTACTCCTACGAGCAGTACTTC. It translates to CSVEGQYSYEQYF.

V and J are TRBV30 and TRBJ1-1, with 8 bases lining up with TRBD1. The CDR3 is 13 amino acids. Germline V lookup: CDR1 GTSNPN, CDR2 SVGIG (reference sequence). V trimming: 5 bases; J trimming: 3 bases; junction bases outside the gene matches: 5. In DNA, the CDR3 is TGTGCCTGGGAAGGGACAGGAGACACTGAAGCTTTCTTT. Translating it yields CAWEGTGDTEAFF.

This chain joins TRBV7-2 and TRBJ2-7; no reliable D call. V shed 5 bases and J shed 2 bases, with 13 bases lying between them. CDR1 is SGHTA and CDR2 is FQGNSA in the germline V gene. The CDR3 has 14 amino acids. CDR3 loop: CASSQLGRTYEQYF. CDR3 bases: TGTGCCAGCAGCCAACTCGGGCGTACCTACGAGCAGTACTTC.

V gene TRBV5-1 combines with J gene TRBJ2-1; a possible D gene is TRBD1 (6 bases). In germline, CDR1 is SGHRS, CDR2 YFSETQ. This CDR3 has 15 residues. V gave up 7 bases and J gave up 4 bases, with 18 bases separating them. Here the CDR3 DNA reads TGCGCCAGCCGCCAAGGACAGTTACCTTACAATGAGCAGTTCTTC. It translates to CASRQGQLPYNEQFF.

The rearrangement uses TRBV11-2 and TRBJ2-3; 8 bases line up with TRBD2. The CDR3 spans 18 residues. From germline, CDR1 is SGHAT and CDR2 FQNNGV. V dropped 2 bases and J dropped 0; count of bases not matched to a gene: 10. The CDR3 here is CASSLISGGQTSTDTQYF. The CDR3 DNA reads TGTGCCAGCAGCTTAATAAGCGGGGGCCAGACAAGCACAGATACGCAGTATTTT.